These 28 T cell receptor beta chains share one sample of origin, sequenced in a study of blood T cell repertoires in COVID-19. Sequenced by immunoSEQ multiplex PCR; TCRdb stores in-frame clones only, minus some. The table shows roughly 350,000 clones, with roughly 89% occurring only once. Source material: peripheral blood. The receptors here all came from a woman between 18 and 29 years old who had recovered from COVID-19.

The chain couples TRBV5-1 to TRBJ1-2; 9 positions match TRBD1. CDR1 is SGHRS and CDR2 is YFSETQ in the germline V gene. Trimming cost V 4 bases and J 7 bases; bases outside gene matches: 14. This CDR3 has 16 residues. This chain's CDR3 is CASSLSGTGQRSGYTF. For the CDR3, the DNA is TGCGCCAGCAGCCTGAGCGGGACAGGGCAGAGGAGTGGCTACACCTTC.

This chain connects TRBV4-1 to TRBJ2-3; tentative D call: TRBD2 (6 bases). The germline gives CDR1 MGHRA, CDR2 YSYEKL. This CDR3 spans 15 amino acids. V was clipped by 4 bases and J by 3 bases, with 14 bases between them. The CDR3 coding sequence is TGCGCCAGCAGCCCGACTAGTCCTGAGACAGATACGCAGTATTTT. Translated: CASSPTSPETDTQYF.

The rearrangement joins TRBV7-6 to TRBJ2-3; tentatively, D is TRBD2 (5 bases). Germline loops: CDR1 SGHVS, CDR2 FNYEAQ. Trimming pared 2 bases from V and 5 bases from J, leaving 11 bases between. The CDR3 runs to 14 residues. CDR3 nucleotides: TGTGCCAGCAGCTTATTCGTCGAGGGAGATACGCAGTATTTT. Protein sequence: CASSLFVEGDTQYF.

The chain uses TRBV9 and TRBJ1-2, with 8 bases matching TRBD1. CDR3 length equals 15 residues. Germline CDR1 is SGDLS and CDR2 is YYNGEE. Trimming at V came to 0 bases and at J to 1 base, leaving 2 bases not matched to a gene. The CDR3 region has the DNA TGTGCCAGCAGCGTAGCAGGGGGCCTTAACTATGGCTACACCTTC. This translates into CASSVAGGLNYGYTF.

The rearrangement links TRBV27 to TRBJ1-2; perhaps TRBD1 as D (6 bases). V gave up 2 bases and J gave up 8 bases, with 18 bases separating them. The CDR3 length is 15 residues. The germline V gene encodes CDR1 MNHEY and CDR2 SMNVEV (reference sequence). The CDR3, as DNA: TGTGCCAGCAGTTTAGGCCAGGGGCTCGTAGGAGGCTACACCTTC. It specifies CASSLGQGLVGGYTF.

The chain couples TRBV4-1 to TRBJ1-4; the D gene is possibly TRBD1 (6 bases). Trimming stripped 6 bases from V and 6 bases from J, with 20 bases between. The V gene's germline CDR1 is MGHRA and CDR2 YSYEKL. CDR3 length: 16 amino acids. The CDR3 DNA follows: TGCGCCAGCAGTCGCGGACAGACTGTCAGGGATGAAAAACTGTTTTTT. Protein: CASSRGQTVRDEKLFF.

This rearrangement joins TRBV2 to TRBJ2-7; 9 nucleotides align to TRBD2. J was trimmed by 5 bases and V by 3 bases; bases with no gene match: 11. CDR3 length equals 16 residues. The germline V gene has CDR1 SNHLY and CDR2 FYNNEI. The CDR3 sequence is CASSDPPREGFHEQYV. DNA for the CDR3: TGTGCCAGCAGTGACCCCCCGCGGGAGGGCTTCCACGAGCAGTACGTC.

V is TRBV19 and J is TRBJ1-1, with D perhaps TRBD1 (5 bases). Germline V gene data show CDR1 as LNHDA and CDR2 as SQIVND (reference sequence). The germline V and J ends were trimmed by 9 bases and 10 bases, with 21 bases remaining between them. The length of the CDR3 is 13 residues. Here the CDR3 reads CARYSTGPSGAFF. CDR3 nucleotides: TGTGCCAGGTACTCAACAGGCCCGAGTGGAGCTTTCTTT.

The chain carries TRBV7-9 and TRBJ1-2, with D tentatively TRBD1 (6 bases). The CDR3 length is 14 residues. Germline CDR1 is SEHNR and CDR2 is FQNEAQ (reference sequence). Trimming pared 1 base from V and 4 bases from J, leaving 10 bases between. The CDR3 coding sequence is TGTGCCAGCAGCTTAGAGGCAGGGGCCTATGGCTACACCTTC. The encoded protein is CASSLEAGAYGYTF.

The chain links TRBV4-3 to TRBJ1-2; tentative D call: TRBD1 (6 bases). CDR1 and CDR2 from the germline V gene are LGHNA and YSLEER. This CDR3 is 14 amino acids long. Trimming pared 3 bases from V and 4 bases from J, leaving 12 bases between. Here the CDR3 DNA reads TGCGCCAGCAGCCAGGCTGGACAGCTCTATGGCTACACCTTC. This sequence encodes CASSQAGQLYGYTF.

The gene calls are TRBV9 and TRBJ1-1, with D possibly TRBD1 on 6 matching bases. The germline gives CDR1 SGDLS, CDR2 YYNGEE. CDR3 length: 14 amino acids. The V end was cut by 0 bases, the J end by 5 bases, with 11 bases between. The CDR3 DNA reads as TGTGCCAGCAGCGTAGCAGGACAGTGGACTGAAGCTTTCTTT. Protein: CASSVAGQWTEAFF. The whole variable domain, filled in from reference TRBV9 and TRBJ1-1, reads DSGVTQTPKHLITATGQRVTLRCSPRSGDLSVYWYQQSLDQGLQFLIQYYNGEERAKGNILERFSAQQFPDLHSELNLSSLELGDSALYFCASSVAGQWTEAFFGQGTRLTVV.

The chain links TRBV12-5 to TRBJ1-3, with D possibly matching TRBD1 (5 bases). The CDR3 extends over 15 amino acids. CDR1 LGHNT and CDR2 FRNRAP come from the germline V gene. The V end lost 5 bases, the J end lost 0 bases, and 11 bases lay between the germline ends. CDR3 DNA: TGTGCTAGTGGTCGGACACTGACCTCTGGAAACACCATATATTTT. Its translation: CASGRTLTSGNTIYF. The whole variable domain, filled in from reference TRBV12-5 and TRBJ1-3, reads DARVTQTPRHKVTEMGQEVTMRCQPILGHNTVFWYRQTMMQGLELLAYFRNRAPLDDSGMPKDRFSAEMPDATLATLKIQPSEPRDSAVYFCASGRTLTSGNTIYFGEGSWLTVV.

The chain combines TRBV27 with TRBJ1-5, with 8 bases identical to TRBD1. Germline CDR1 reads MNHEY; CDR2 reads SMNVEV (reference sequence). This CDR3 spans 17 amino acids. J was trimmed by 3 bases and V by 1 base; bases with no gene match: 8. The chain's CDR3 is CASSLYAGGGDNQPQHF. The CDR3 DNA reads TGTGCCAGCAGTTTATACGCAGGGGGCGGTGACAATCAGCCCCAGCATTTT.

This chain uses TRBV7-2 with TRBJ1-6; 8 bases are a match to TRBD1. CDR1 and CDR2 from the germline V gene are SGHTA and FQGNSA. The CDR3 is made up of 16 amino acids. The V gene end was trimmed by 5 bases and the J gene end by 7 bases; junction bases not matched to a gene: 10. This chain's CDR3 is CASSPRTGKENSPLHF. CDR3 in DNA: TGTGCCAGCAGCCCCCGGACAGGGAAGGAGAATTCACCCCTCCACTTT.

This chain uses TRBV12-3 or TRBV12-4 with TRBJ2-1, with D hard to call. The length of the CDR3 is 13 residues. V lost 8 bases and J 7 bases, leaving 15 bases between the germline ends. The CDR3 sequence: CASSPNGFNEQFF. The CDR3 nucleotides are TGTGCCAGCTCCCCTAACGGGTTTAATGAGCAGTTCTTC.

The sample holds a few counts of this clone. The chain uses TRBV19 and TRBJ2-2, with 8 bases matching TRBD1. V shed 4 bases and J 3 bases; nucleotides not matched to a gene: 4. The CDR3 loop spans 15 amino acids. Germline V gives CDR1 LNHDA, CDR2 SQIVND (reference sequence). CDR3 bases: TGTGCCAGTAGTAATGGACAGGGCCACACCGGGGAGCTGTTTTTT. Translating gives CASSNGQGHTGELFF.

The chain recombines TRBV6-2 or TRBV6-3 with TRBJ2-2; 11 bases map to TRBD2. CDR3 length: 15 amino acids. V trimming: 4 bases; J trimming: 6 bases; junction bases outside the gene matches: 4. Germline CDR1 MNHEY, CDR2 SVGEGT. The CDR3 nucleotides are TGTGCCAGCAGTTTCCTTAGCGGGAGGGCCGGGGAGCTGTTTTTT. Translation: CASSFLSGRAGELFF.

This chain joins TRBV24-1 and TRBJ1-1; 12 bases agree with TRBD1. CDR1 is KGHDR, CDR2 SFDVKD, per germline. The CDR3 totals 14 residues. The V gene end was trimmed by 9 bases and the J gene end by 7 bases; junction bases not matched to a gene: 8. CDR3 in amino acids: CATQEGQGAFEAFF. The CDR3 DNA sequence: TGTGCCACCCAGGAGGGACAGGGGGCCTTTGAAGCTTTCTTT.

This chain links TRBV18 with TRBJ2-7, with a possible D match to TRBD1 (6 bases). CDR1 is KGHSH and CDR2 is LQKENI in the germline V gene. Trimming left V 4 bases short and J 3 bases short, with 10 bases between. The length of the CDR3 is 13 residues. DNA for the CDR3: TGTGCCAGCTCACACGGACAGAACTACGAGCAGTACGTC. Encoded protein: CASSHGQNYEQYV.

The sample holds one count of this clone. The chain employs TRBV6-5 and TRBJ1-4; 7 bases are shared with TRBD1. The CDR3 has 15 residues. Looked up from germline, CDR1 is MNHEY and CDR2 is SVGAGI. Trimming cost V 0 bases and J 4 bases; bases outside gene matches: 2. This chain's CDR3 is CASSYSQGINEKLFF. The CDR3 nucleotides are TGTGCCAGCAGTTACTCACAGGGGATTAATGAAAAACTGTTTTTT.

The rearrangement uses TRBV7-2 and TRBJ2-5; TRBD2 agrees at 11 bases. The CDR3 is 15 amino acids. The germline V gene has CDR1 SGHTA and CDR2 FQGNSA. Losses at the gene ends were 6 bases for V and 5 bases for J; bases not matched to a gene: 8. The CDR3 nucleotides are TGTGCCAGCAGTTATAGCGGGAGGGCCCTGGAGACCCAGTACTTC. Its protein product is CASSYSGRALETQYF. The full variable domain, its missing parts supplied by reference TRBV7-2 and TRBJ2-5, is GAGVSQSPSNKVTEKGKDVELRCDPISGHTALYWYRQSLGQGLEFLIYFQGNSAPDKSGLPSDRFSAERTGGSVSTLTIQRTQQEDSAVYLCASSYSGRALETQYFGPGTRLLVL.

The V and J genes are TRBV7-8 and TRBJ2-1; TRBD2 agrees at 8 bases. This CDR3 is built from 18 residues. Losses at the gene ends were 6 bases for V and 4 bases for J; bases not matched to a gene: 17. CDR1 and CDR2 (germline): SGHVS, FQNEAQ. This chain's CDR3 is CASRRASRAGEAYNEQFF. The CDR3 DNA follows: TGTGCCAGCAGGCGGGCAAGTAGAGCGGGAGAGGCTTACAATGAGCAGTTCTTC.

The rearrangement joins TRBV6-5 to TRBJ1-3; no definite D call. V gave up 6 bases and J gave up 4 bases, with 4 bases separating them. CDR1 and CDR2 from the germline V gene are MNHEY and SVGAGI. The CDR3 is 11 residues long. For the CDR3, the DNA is TGTGCCAGCAGCGCGGGAAACACCATATATTTT. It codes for CASSAGNTIYF.

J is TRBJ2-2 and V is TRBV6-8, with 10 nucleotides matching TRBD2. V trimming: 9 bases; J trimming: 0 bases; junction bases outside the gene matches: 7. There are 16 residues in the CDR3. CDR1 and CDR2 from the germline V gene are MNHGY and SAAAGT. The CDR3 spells CAREGLADPNTGELFF. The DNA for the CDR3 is TGTGCCAGAGAAGGACTAGCGGACCCGAACACCGGGGAGCTGTTTTTT.

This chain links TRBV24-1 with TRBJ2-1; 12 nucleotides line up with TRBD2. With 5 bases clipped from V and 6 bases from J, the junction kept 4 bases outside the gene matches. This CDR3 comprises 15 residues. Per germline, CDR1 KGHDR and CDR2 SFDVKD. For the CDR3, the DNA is TGTGCCACCAGTGGACTAGCGGGAGTCAGCAATGAGCAGTTCTTC. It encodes CATSGLAGVSNEQFF.

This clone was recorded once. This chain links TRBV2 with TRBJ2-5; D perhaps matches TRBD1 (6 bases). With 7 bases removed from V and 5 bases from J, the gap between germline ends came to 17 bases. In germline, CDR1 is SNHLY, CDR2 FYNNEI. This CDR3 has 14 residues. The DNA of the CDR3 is TGTGCCAGCAATCTACAGGGTAGACAGGAGACCCAGTACTTC. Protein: CASNLQGRQETQYF.

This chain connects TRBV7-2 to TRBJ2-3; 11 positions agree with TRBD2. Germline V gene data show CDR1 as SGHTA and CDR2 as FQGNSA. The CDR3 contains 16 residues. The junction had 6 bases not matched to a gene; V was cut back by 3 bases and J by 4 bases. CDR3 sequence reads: CASSLLAGGVPDTQYF. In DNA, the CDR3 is TGTGCCAGCAGCTTGCTAGCGGGAGGCGTACCAGATACGCAGTATTTT.

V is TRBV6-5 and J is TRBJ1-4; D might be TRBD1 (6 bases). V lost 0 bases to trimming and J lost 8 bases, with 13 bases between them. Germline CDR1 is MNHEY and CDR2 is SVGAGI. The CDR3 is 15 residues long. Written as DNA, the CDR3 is TGTGCCAGCAGTTACTCGAGGCAGGGGAACGAAAAACTGTTTTTT. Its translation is CASSYSRQGNEKLFF.